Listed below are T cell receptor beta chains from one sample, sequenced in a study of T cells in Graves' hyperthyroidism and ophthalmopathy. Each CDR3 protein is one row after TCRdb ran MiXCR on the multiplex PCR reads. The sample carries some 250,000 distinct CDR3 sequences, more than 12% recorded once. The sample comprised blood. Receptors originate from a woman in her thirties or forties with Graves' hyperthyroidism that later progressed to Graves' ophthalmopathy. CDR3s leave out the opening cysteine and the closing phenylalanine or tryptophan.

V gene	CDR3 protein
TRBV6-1	ASRRWGLESSEQY
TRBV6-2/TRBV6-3	ASSSRGRFEKLF
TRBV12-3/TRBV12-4	ASSLAEAF
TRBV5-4	ASRKTGISYEQY
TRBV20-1	SARVTSGIAGGELF
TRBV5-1	ASSLTGPQETQY
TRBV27	ASSLGGAGNTIY
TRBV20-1	SAPRADERETQY
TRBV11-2	ASSPGQGVAEAF
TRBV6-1	ASSYGITNYGYT
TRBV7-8	ASSLASDHEGQF
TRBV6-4	ASRRDSPTGELF
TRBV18	ASSPTSGNFLEQY
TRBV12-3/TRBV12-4	ASSPRQNSEQY
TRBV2	ASRGDGTGELF
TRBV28	ASSQMTGNYEKLF
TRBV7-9	ASSPSGIIYNEQF
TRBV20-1	SAREVELAGRANTGELF
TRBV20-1	SARILRDEQF
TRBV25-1	ASSDGQMGGIRYEQY
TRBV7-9	ASSSWETGNEQF
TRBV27	ASTGTSGAYGSHEQY
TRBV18	ASSPVDSPVYEQY
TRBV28	ASSLDREIYGYT
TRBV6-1	ASSPLAASYEQY
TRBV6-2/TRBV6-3	ASSSDGPYGYT
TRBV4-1	ASSQDASSYNEQF
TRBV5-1	ASSTPGGSGTEAF